The 8 T cell receptor beta chains below all came from one sample that was sequenced in a study of cytomegalovirus exposure and HLA in healthy donors. PCR amplification relied on 60 Vbeta primers (plus 13 Jbeta primers). Method: immunoSEQ multiplex PCR; TCRdb's copy keeps in-frame clones and lacks some. The sample consists of some 110,000 clones, roughly 74% of them appearing once. Sequencing was done on a sample of PBMCs. The source is a man in his forties or fifties in good health and CMV-seronegative.

J is TRBJ1-1 and V is TRBV6-5; D is possibly TRBD1 (6 bases). Looked up from germline, CDR1 is MNHEY and CDR2 is SVGAGI. The V end was cut by 0 bases, the J end by 3 bases, with 14 bases between. This CDR3 spans 16 amino acids. The CDR3 DNA follows: TGTGCCAGCAGTTACTCAGGGACAAGGGAGCACACTGAAGCTTTCTTT. It is translated as CASSYSGTREHTEAFF.

The chain is built from TRBV5-1 and TRBJ2-4, with a possible D match to TRBD1 (6 bases). The V end lost 4 bases, the J end lost 0 bases, and 17 bases lay between the germline ends. Germline CDR1 SGHRS, CDR2 YFSETQ. CDR3 length: 17 residues. CDR3 nucleotides: TGCGCCAGCAGCGCAGACGGACAGACTCTAGCCAAAAACATTCAGTACTTC. This gives the protein CASSADGQTLAKNIQYF.

The chain recombines TRBV27 with TRBJ2-5; possible D gene TRBD2, 6 bases. The J call is in doubt because the DNA end fits TRBJ2-7 better. The CDR3 is made up of 15 amino acids. The germline gives CDR1 MNHEY, CDR2 SMNVEV (reference sequence). The CDR3 protein is CASSWVAMWRVEQYF. As DNA, the CDR3 is TGTGCCAGCAGTTGGGTCGCAATGTGGAGGGTCGAGCAGTACTTC.

The chain uses TRBV11-3 and TRBJ2-5; TRBD2 matches at 7 bases. The trim removed 5 bases at V and 4 bases at J, leaving 4 bases unmatched. Germline V gene lookup returns CDR1 SGHNT and CDR2 YENEEA. This CDR3 contains 13 residues. CDR3 DNA sequence: TGTGCCAGCAGCCCTAGCGGCGCAGAGACCCAGTACTTC. It codes for CASSPSGAETQYF.

This chain joins TRBV5-1 and TRBJ1-5, with D possibly matching TRBD1 (5 bases). The CDR3 runs to 14 residues. Germline values: CDR1 SGHRS, CDR2 YFSETQ. Deletions cut 0 bases from V and 4 bases from J, with 8 bases between. The CDR3 loop is CASSLGQLNQPQHF. The CDR3 bases are TGCGCCAGCAGCTTGGGACAGCTTAATCAGCCCCAGCATTTT. Drawing the rest from reference TRBV5-1 and TRBJ1-5, the complete variable domain is KAGVTQTPRYLIKTRGQQVTLSCSPISGHRSVSWYQQTPGQGLQFLFEYFSETQRNKGNFPGRFSGRQFSNSRSEMNVSTLELGDSALYLCASSLGQLNQPQHFGDGTRLSIL.

The genes are TRBV7-6 and TRBJ1-4; 8 positions agree with TRBD1. CDR1 and CDR2 from the germline V gene are SGHVS and FNYEAQ. The CDR3 runs to 14 residues. V lost 3 bases, J lost 7 bases, and 4 bases stayed unmatched. The CDR3 here is CASSLWTGSEKLFF. The CDR3 DNA is TGTGCCAGCAGCTTGTGGACAGGGAGTGAAAAACTGTTTTTT.

The gene calls are TRBV14 and TRBJ1-2, with D possibly being TRBD1 (5 bases). The germline V and J ends were trimmed by 6 bases and 6 bases, with 20 bases remaining between them. The CDR3 has 15 residues. CDR1 is SGHDN, CDR2 FVKESK, per germline. DNA for the CDR3: TGTGCCAGCAGTCAGGGCGAAGTGGGTAGGGATGGCTACACCTTC. Its translation: CASSQGEVGRDGYTF.

The chain combines TRBV23-1 with TRBJ2-7, with 7 bases that match TRBD2. TRBV23-1 is designated an ORF whose function remains uncertain. The CDR3 totals 15 residues. V dropped 8 bases and J dropped 5; count of bases not matched to a gene: 15. CDR3 amino acids: CASVTRTRSLHEQYF. Here the CDR3 DNA reads TGCGCCAGCGTAACAAGGACTAGGAGTCTCCACGAGCAGTACTTC.